This T cell receptor beta chain was identified in a study of blood T cell repertoires in COVID-19. Study-level background: Sample material is recorded as cDNA or gDNA derived from T cells, B-cell-depleted T cells, or PBMCs.

Per the authors' pipeline: Nucleated cell number was recorded as an estimate derived from reference gene primer amplification. Clones were read by immunoSEQ multiplex PCR, and TCRdb kept only the in-frame ones, dropping some. V and J calls and clone size are copied from that table; D and trimming were computed from the DNA. The sample yields 200,000 or so clones, more than 65% seen once. The study drew participants aged roughly 18 to 89 years from 24 US areas. Cohorts were based on clinical histories the participants reported. V lost 4 bases and J 5 bases, leaving 11 bases between the germline ends. This CDR3 contains 13 residues. Germline CDR1 is MDHEN and CDR2 is SYDVKM.

Sample: PBMCs or T cells enriched from blood (not recorded which). This receptor was obtained from a man aged 35-49 years who had recovered from COVID-19. The chain recombines TRBV28 with TRBJ2-5, with a tentative D call TRBD1 (5 bases). CDR3 in DNA: TGTGCCAGCAGTTCTCAGGGTAGGGAGACCCAGTACTTC. Protein: CASSSQGRETQYF.